The entry below describes one T cell receptor (beta chain). The sample originates from a study of blood T cell repertoires in COVID-19. CDR1 and CDR2 (germline): ENHRY, SYGVKD. V lost 0 bases, J lost 4 bases, and 12 bases lay in between. The CDR3 spans 16 residues. Sequencing used immunoSEQ multiplex PCR; TCRdb keeps in-frame clones, though not all of them. Among a few hundred thousand clones listed, approximately 90% were seen once. Sequences were obtained from PBMCs or T cells enriched from blood (not recorded which). The rearrangement joins TRBV10-3 to TRBJ2-2; a possible D gene is TRBD2 (6 bases). This clonotype was obtained from a woman between 18 and 29 years old who had recovered from COVID-19. Here the CDR3 DNA reads TGTGCCATCAGTGAGTCGCCGGGGGTAGGCACCGGGGAGCTGTTTTTT. This sequence encodes CAISESPGVGTGELFF.